One and the same sample provided the 32 T cell receptor beta chains below, sequenced in a study of blood T cell repertoires in COVID-19 (TCRdb year 2020). Library method: the immunoSEQ multiplex PCR assay. As stored in TCRdb, this immuneACCESS dataset retains in-frame rearrangements with V and J assigned. A fraction of the clones does not appear; measured against another copy, unresolved V genes explain less than half of the discrepancy, and the remainder lacks a known reason. This sample comprises about 74,000 clones, roughly 90% of them detected only once. The ten largest clonotypes hold roughly 9.1% of the sample. Input material: peripheral blood. Source of these receptors: a human donor in a cohort sampled during active COVID-19.

The CDR3 region is CASREESSYNEQFF. The CDR3 nucleotides are TGCGCCAGCAGAGAGGAGAGCTCCTACAATGAGCAGTTCTTC. The chain couples TRBV5-1 to TRBJ2-1, with D unclear. The CDR3 totals 14 residues. Germline lookup yields CDR1 SGHRS and CDR2 YFSETQ. V lost 5 bases and J lost 0, with 9 bases in between.

This chain links TRBV29-1 with TRBJ1-6; the D gene is possibly TRBD1 (5 bases). V shed 4 bases and J shed 10 bases, with 14 bases lying between them. The CDR3 is 13 residues long. The germline V gene has CDR1 SQVTM and CDR2 ANQGSEA. CDR3 residues: CSVVEQGGSPLHF. CDR3 sequence (DNA): TGCAGCGTTGTTGAGCAGGGCGGATCACCCCTCCACTTT.

This clone has just a few counts. The V gene is TRBV4-2, the J gene TRBJ1-2; 8 nucleotides align to TRBD1. The trim removed 2 bases at V and 3 bases at J, leaving 8 bases unmatched. In germline, CDR1 is LGHNA, CDR2 YNFKEQ. This CDR3 is 16 amino acids long. This CDR3 reads CASSQFRDRRDYGYTF. CDR3 nucleotides: TGTGCCAGCAGCCAATTCCGGGACAGGCGGGACTATGGCTACACCTTC.

This clone appeared a few times. This chain joins TRBV29-1 and TRBJ2-1, with 8 positions matching TRBD2. Germline CDR1 reads SQVTM; CDR2 reads ANQGSEA. The CDR3 extends over 13 amino acids. V lost 8 bases, J lost 7 bases, and 10 bases stayed unmatched. CDR3 sequence (DNA): TGCAGCCAAAAAGCCCTAGCGGGTAATGAGCAGTTCTTC. Its protein product is CSQKALAGNEQFF.

The rearrangement joins TRBV19 to TRBJ2-1; the match to TRBD1 covers 8 bases. V lost 7 bases to trimming and J lost 9 bases; unmatched junction nucleotides: 8. The CDR3 totals 13 residues. The V gene's germline CDR1 is LNHDA and CDR2 SQIVND (reference sequence). The CDR3: CASTGGQGTEQFF. The CDR3 region has the DNA TGTGCCAGTACAGGAGGACAGGGCACTGAGCAGTTCTTC.

This sequence joins TRBV7-9 and TRBJ2-7, with TRBD2 matching 7 bases. V was pared by 5 bases and J by 4 bases, with 14 bases of the junction left unmatched. The CDR3 sequence is 16 residues long. CDR1 and CDR2 (germline): SEHNR, FQNEAQ (reference sequence). CDR3 in DNA: TGTGCCAGCAGCCCTCGAGGGATAGCGGGCGCGTACGAGCAGTACTTC. Its protein is CASSPRGIAGAYEQYF.

This clone was found once. The chain uses TRBV6-5 and TRBJ1-3; 7 nucleotides line up with TRBD1. Germline trimming cut 5 bases from V and 0 bases from J; bases unmatched to any gene: 4. Looked up from germline, CDR1 is MNHEY and CDR2 is SVGAGI. There are 15 residues in the CDR3. The DNA of the CDR3 is TGTGCCAGCAGTCGACAGGGAAGCTCTGGAAACACCATATATTTT. Protein product: CASSRQGSSGNTIYF.

The chain has TRBV6-5 and TRBJ2-3; TRBD2 matches 7 bases. The CDR3 runs to 15 residues. In germline, CDR1 is MNHEY, CDR2 SVGAGI. The V gene end was trimmed by 6 bases and the J gene end by 3 bases; junction bases not matched to a gene: 9. The CDR3 DNA reads TGTGCCAGCAGGGGGACTACCTCCGTGACAGATACGCAGTATTTT. This sequence encodes CASRGTTSVTDTQYF.

The CDR3 bases are TGTGCCACCAGTGCCCCAGGGGGGAGAGATGAGCAGTTCTTC. The encoded protein is CATSAPGGRDEQFF. This chain joins TRBV24-1 and TRBJ2-1; a possible D gene is TRBD1 (7 bases). Looked up from germline, CDR1 is KGHDR and CDR2 is SFDVKD. This CDR3 region has 14 residues. Trimming cost V 5 bases and J 8 bases, with 15 bases left between them.

CDR3 in amino acids: CATSRGGGQPQHF. As DNA, the CDR3 is TGTGCCACCAGCAGAGGAGGAGGCCAGCCCCAGCATTTT. The chain carries TRBV15 and TRBJ1-5; D is unclear. This CDR3 is 13 amino acids long. V lost 1 base to trimming and J lost 7 bases, with 8 bases between them. Germline CDR1 reads LNHNV; CDR2 reads YYDKDF (reference sequence).

The gene calls are TRBV23-1 and TRBJ1-1, with D possibly matching TRBD1 (5 bases). TRBV23-1 is an ORF; its function is uncertain. V shed 3 bases and J shed 1 base, with 18 bases lying between them. This CDR3 spans 17 amino acids. CDR3 sequence reads: CASSQPLSGQGNTEAFF. CDR3 nucleotide sequence: TGCGCCAGCAGTCAGCCTCTAAGTGGGCAGGGGAACACTGAAGCTTTCTTT.

This chain joins TRBV19 and TRBJ2-1; TRBD1 matches at 10 bases. J gave up 1 base and V 8 bases, and 11 bases lay outside the gene matches. CDR1 and CDR2 (germline): LNHDA, SQIVND (reference sequence). This CDR3 is 17 amino acids long. In DNA, the CDR3 is TGTGCCAGTTCCCCCCGCGCGGGACAGGGGTCCTACAATGAGCAGTTCTTC. Its translation: CASSPRAGQGSYNEQFF. The entire variable domain, with the rest obtained from reference TRBV19 and TRBJ2-1, is as follows: DGGITQSPKYLFRKEGQNVTLSCEQNLNHDAMYWYRQDPGQGLRLIYYSQIVNDFQKGDIAEGYSVSREKKESFPLTVTSAQKNPTAFYLCASSPRAGQGSYNEQFFGPGTRLTVL.

The chain uses TRBV4-1 and TRBJ2-1; 8 bases match TRBD1. J lost 8 bases, V lost 4 bases, and 7 bases had no gene match. CDR1 MGHRA and CDR2 YSYEKL come from the germline V gene. CDR3 length: 14 amino acids. CDR3 bases: TGCGCCAGCAGCCTAGGACAGGGCGGGTATGAGCAGTTCTTC. This codes for CASSLGQGGYEQFF.

The chain uses TRBV4-1 and TRBJ2-7; perhaps TRBD2 as D (6 bases). This CDR3 comprises 14 residues. Between the trimmed V and J ends, which lost 4 bases and 5 bases, there was a span of 15 bases. Germline CDR1 is MGHRA and CDR2 is YSYEKL. The CDR3 sequence: CASSRPTSGDEQYF. Written as DNA, the CDR3 is TGCGCCAGCAGCCGGCCTACTTCGGGGGACGAGCAGTACTTC.

This clone was seen just once. The gene calls are TRBV4-1 and TRBJ2-1; perhaps TRBD2 as D (6 bases). Germline CDR1 is MGHRA and CDR2 is YSYEKL. This CDR3 contains 15 residues. V gave up 0 bases and J gave up 9 bases, with 15 bases separating them. CDR3 DNA: TGCGCCAGCAGCCAAGATGGGGGGAAAGAGGGTGAGCAGTTCTTC. Its protein product is CASSQDGGKEGEQFF.

The rearrangement uses TRBV19 and TRBJ1-1, with a weak D call TRBD1 (5 bases). V lost 7 bases and J 6 bases, leaving 15 bases between the germline ends. This CDR3 spans 13 amino acids. Germline-derived CDR1 and CDR2 are LNHDA and SQIVND (reference sequence). CDR3 protein: CASIDQGGPEAFF. The CDR3 DNA sequence: TGTGCCAGTATTGATCAGGGAGGGCCTGAAGCTTTCTTT.

Points on this clone: This could be a read error, since a much larger clone is one nucleotide away. Other DNA sequences of this sample code for an identical CDR3. The chain couples TRBV7-9 to TRBJ2-7, with 7 bases aligning to TRBD2. V shed 1 base and J 2 bases; nucleotides not matched to a gene: 2. Per the germline V gene, CDR1 is SEHNR and CDR2 is FQNEAQ (reference sequence). The CDR3 is 14 residues long. The CDR3 here is CASSLGTSPYEQYF. CDR3 DNA sequence: TGTGCCAGCAGCTTAGGGACTAGTCCCTACGAGCAGTACTTC.

V is TRBV4-1 and J is TRBJ2-2; no clear D. V was pared by 1 base and J by 7 bases, with 13 bases between. CDR1 is MGHRA, CDR2 YSYEKL, per germline. The CDR3 runs to 15 residues. CDR3 protein: CASSQADRFGGELFF. The DNA for the CDR3 is TGCGCCAGCAGCCAAGCTGATCGGTTTGGCGGGGAGCTGTTTTTT.

The chain couples TRBV27 to TRBJ2-1; D may be TRBD1 (5 bases). The germline V and J ends were trimmed by 4 bases and 7 bases, with 17 bases remaining between them. From germline, CDR1 is MNHEY and CDR2 SMNVEV (reference sequence). The CDR3 is 15 amino acids. The CDR3 DNA reads TGTGCCAGCAGTTGGGGCGGCCCCCCTCTGAATGAGCAGTTCTTC. It yields the protein CASSWGGPPLNEQFF.

The V and J genes are TRBV7-2 and TRBJ2-5; D gene ambiguous. From germline, CDR1 is SGHTA and CDR2 FQGNSA. The CDR3 has 13 residues. The V end was cut by 1 base, the J end by 5 bases, with 8 bases between. CDR3 loop: CASSLVFGETQYF. The CDR3 nucleotides are TGTGCCAGCAGCTTAGTGTTCGGGGAGACCCAGTACTTC.

The V gene is TRBV10-3, the J gene TRBJ2-1, with 14 bases matching TRBD2. Germline CDR1 reads ENHRY; CDR2 reads SYGVKD. The CDR3 extends over 16 amino acids. The V gene end was trimmed by 4 bases and the J gene end by 3 bases; junction bases not matched to a gene: 2. CDR3 sequence reads: CAISAGTSGSYNEQFF. The DNA for the CDR3 is TGTGCCATCAGTGCCGGGACTAGCGGGAGCTACAATGAGCAGTTCTTC.

Note on this clone: The sample has other DNA sequences that encode this CDR3 too. V is TRBV4-3 and J is TRBJ1-3; TRBD1 might be the D (5 bases). V gave up 1 base and J gave up 4 bases, with 11 bases separating them. CDR3 length equals 15 residues. Germline CDR1 LGHNA, CDR2 YSLEER. The CDR3 nucleotides are TGCGCCAGCAGCCAAGGAAGGGGTTCGGGAAACACCATATATTTT. Encoded protein: CASSQGRGSGNTIYF.

This clone was seen a few times. V gene TRBV20-1 combines with J gene TRBJ1-1; perhaps TRBD1 as D (6 bases). Germline lookup yields CDR1 DFQATT and CDR2 SNEGSKA (reference sequence). The CDR3 is 11 amino acids. CDR3 residues: CTGQLNTEAFF. CDR3 bases: TGCACTGGACAGTTGAACACTGAAGCTTTCTTT.

This clone was detected once. This chain connects TRBV7-2 to TRBJ2-7; TRBD2 might be the D (6 bases). Trimming removed 2 bases from V and 5 bases from J, with 13 bases in between. The CDR3 loop spans 14 amino acids. Germline V CDR1 and CDR2: SGHTA, FQGNSA. For the CDR3, the DNA is TGTGCCAGCAGCTTAACAACGGGAGCGGACGAGCAGTACTTC. Translated, it gives CASSLTTGADEQYF. Full variable domain (outside the CDR3, taken from reference TRBV7-2 and TRBJ2-7): GAGVSQSPSNKVTEKGKDVELRCDPISGHTALYWYRQSLGQGLEFLIYFQGNSAPDKSGLPSDRFSAERTGGSVSTLTIQRTQQEDSAVYLCASSLTTGADEQYFGPGTRLTVT.

The rearrangement links TRBV6-5 to TRBJ1-2; 7 positions match TRBD1. The CDR3 loop spans 13 amino acids. CDR1 and CDR2 from the germline V gene are MNHEY and SVGAGI. V lost 6 bases, J lost 3 bases, and 4 bases stayed unmatched. CDR3 sequence: CASRTTGYYGYTF. For the CDR3, the DNA is TGTGCCAGCAGAACGACAGGGTACTATGGCTACACCTTC.

Only one count was recorded for this clone. V usage is TRBV15 and J usage is TRBJ2-7; 10 bases are a match to TRBD2. The CDR3 runs 14 residues. V gave up 4 bases and J gave up 6 bases; unmatched junction bases: 6. Germline-derived CDR1 and CDR2 are LNHNV and YYDKDF (reference sequence). The CDR3 DNA is TGTGCCACCAGCAAGCGGGAGGGCGGCGTCGAGCAGTACTTC. Translation gives CATSKREGGVEQYF.

The V and J genes are TRBV5-6 and TRBJ2-1, with 8 nucleotides matching TRBD2. In germline, CDR1 is SGHDT, CDR2 YYEEEE. This CDR3 spans 15 amino acids. The V and J ends lost 1 base and 2 bases, in that order; junction bases with no gene match: 2. The CDR3 DNA follows: TGTGCCAGCAGCTTGACTAGCGGAGCCTACAATGAGCAGTTCTTC. It codes for CASSLTSGAYNEQFF.

The V call is TRBV6-5, the J call TRBJ2-7; TRBD1 agrees at 8 bases. Germline V lookup: CDR1 MNHEY, CDR2 SVGAGI. After removal of 0 bases from V and 2 bases from J, the junction contained 6 bases not matched to a gene. This CDR3 region has 16 residues. DNA for the CDR3: TGTGCCAGCAGTTACTCGAGGGGACAGGCCACCTACGAGCAGTACTTC. Residues: CASSYSRGQATYEQYF.

This chain links TRBV28 with TRBJ2-2; 8 nucleotides align to TRBD1. The CDR3 contains 16 residues. Trimming at V came to 3 bases and at J to 1 base, leaving 4 bases not matched to a gene. Germline V gene sequence: CDR1 MDHEN, CDR2 SYDVKM. In DNA, the CDR3 is TGTGCCAGCAGTTTGTGGGACAGGTGGAACACCGGGGAGCTGTTTTTT. Protein sequence: CASSLWDRWNTGELFF.

A few counts support this clone. This chain joins TRBV28 and TRBJ1-6, with TRBD1 matching over 7 bases. Losses at the gene ends were 2 bases for V and 8 bases for J; bases not matched to a gene: 3. CDR3 length: 14 amino acids. Germline V gene data show CDR1 as MDHEN and CDR2 as SYDVKM. The CDR3 DNA is TGTGCCAGCAGTTTACCCAGGGGGGATTCACCCCTCCACTTT. Its translation is CASSLPRGDSPLHF.

The chain combines TRBV5-1 with TRBJ2-3; 11 nucleotides match TRBD2. Looked up from germline, CDR1 is SGHRS and CDR2 is YFSETQ. This CDR3 comprises 17 residues. V dropped 0 bases and J dropped 5; count of bases not matched to a gene: 8. CDR3 nucleotide sequence: TGCGCCAGCAGCTTGGGTACTAGCGGGAGAAAGTTAGATACGCAGTATTTT. It specifies CASSLGTSGRKLDTQYF.

The chain uses TRBV29-1 and TRBJ2-5; 7 bases are shared with TRBD2. Germline-derived CDR1 and CDR2 are SQVTM and ANQGSEA. V lost 1 base to trimming and J lost 1 base; unmatched junction nucleotides: 6. The CDR3 has 15 residues. The CDR3 loop reads CSVEGLADLQETQYF. CDR3 in DNA: TGCAGCGTTGAAGGGCTAGCGGACCTCCAAGAGACCCAGTACTTC.